This TCR beta chain emerged from a study of blood T cell repertoires in COVID-19. Trimming took 4 bases from V and 0 from J, leaving 14 bases between them. The germline V gene has CDR1 SGHRS and CDR2 YFSETQ. This CDR3 is 15 amino acids long. The protocol was immunoSEQ multiplex PCR, while the TCRdb copy is restricted to in-frame clones and leaves out a portion. The sample holds 55,000 to 60,000 clones; more than 70% are singletons and the top ten take around 5.1%. The TCR comes from a man in his forties with active COVID-19. Sequences were obtained from peripheral blood. The chain recombines TRBV5-1 with TRBJ2-7, with D possibly matching TRBD2 (5 bases). The CDR3 DNA sequence: TGCGCCAGCAGCGGAGGAGCAGCGAACTCCTACGAGCAGTACTTC. It codes for CASSGGAANSYEQYF.